This is a list of T cell receptor beta chains from one sample in a study of cytomegalovirus exposure and HLA in healthy donors. Clones were read by immunoSEQ multiplex PCR, and TCRdb kept only the in-frame ones, dropping some. Here the sample spans tens of thousands of clones, roughly 73% being singletons. The sample was PBMCs. The source is a man in his forties in good health and CMV-seronegative. CDR3s include the opening cysteine and the closing phenylalanine or tryptophan. D genes are given only for firm matches. Not every row has a clone size; where given, it reads once, few, many or a size class.

TRBV6-5	TRBJ2-2	NA	NA	TGTGCCAGCAGTTACGCGGTAATGGACACCGAGGAGCTGTTTTTT	CASSYAVMDTEELFF
TRBV5-6	TRBJ2-2	TRBD1	NA	TGTGCCAGCAGCAGAAGACAGGGGCCCGGGGAGCTGTTTTTT	CASSRRQGPGELFF
TRBV28	TRBJ1-1	TRBD1	NA	TGTGCCAGCAGTTACCCCGGGACAGGGTACACTGAAGCTTTCTTT	CASSYPGTGYTEAFF
TRBV6-6	TRBJ2-1	NA	NA	TGTGCCAGCAGCTCCAACTCCAATGAGCAGTTCTTC	CASSSNSNEQFF
TRBV5-6	TRBJ2-7	NA	NA	TGTGCCAGCAGCTTGGATGTTAACTCCTACGAGCAGTACTTC	CASSLDVNSYEQYF
TRBV19	TRBJ1-5	TRBD1	NA	TGTGCCAGTGGGGACAGGGAAGGCCAGCCCCAGCATTTT	CASGDREGQPQHF
TRBV30	TRBJ1-6	TRBD1	NA	TGTGCCTGGAGTGTCCGGGCGGGACAGTCTTTTTCCTATAATTCACCCCTCCACTTT	CAWSVRAGQSFSYNSPLHF
TRBV10-3	TRBJ1-1	NA	few	TGTGCCATCAGTGAGCGGGGTATGAGCACTGAAGCTTTCTTT	CAISERGMSTEAFF
TRBV7-2	TRBJ1-1	NA	NA	TGTGCCAGCAGCTTAGAGTGGGTAAGGGGAGCTTTCTTT	CASSLEWVRGAFF
TRBV7-9	TRBJ1-1	NA	NA	TGTGCCAGCAGCCCAGCCGGGACTGAAGCTTTCTTT	CASSPAGTEAFF
TRBV29-1	TRBJ2-5	NA	NA	TGCAGCGTTGAACAGGCCACGTTCGGGACCCAGTACTTC	CSVEQATFGTQYF
TRBV27	TRBJ2-7	TRBD1	NA	TGTGCCAGCAGACCCGGGACAGGCGCCTACGAGCAGTACTTC	CASRPGTGAYEQYF
TRBV30	TRBJ2-7	NA	NA	TGTGCCTGGAAAGGAGGGACCTACGAGCAGTACTTC	CAWKGGTYEQYF
TRBV7-9	TRBJ2-7	TRBD1	NA	TGTGCCAGCAGCTTATCATTACCCCAGGACAGGCGCATCTACGAGCAGTACTTC	CASSLSLPQDRRIYEQYF
TRBV4-2	TRBJ2-1	NA	NA	TGTGCCAGCAGCCAATCTAGTACTGAGCAGTTCTTC	CASSQSSTEQFF
TRBV6-5	TRBJ2-2	TRBD1	NA	TGTGCCAGCAGTGACAGGGTAAACGGGGAGCTGTTTTTT	CASSDRVNGELFF
TRBV30	TRBJ2-1	NA	NA	TGTGCCTGGGACAAAACAGGGACCCATGAGCAGTTCTTC	CAWDKTGTHEQFF
TRBV28	TRBJ1-4	NA	NA	TGTGCCAGCAGGCCCGGGACACTCGGTGAAAAACTGTTTTTT	CASRPGTLGEKLFF
TRBV7-8	TRBJ2-1	NA	NA	TGTGCCAGCAGTTTTACACGTCAGGATGAGCAGTTCTTC	CASSFTRQDEQFF
TRBV27	TRBJ2-7	NA	NA	TGTGCCAGCAGTCCATCCAACGGGGAAAACTCCTACGAGCAGTACTTC	CASSPSNGENSYEQYF
TRBV18	TRBJ1-1	NA	NA	TGTGCCAGCTCACCACGGGAAGGGGTGGACACTGAAGCTTTCTTT	CASSPREGVDTEAFF
TRBV6-1	TRBJ1-1	NA	NA	TGTGCCAGCAAGATAGGGGCCGACACTGAAGCTTTCTTT	CASKIGADTEAFF
TRBV5-1	TRBJ1-4	NA	NA	TGCGCCAGCAGCGTAAACAGGAAAGTTGCAACTAATGAAAAACTGTTTTTT	CASSVNRKVATNEKLFF
TRBV4-2	TRBJ1-5	TRBD1	NA	TGTGCCAGCAGCCAAGAGGGACAGGGCCCTCAGCCCCAGCATTTT	CASSQEGQGPQPQHF
TRBV7-2	TRBJ2-1	TRBD2	NA	TGTGCCAGCAGCTTAATGGGGACTAGCTCCTACAATGAGCAGTTCTTC	CASSLMGTSSYNEQFF
TRBV29-1	TRBJ1-4	TRBD1	NA	TGCAGCGCCCTAGACAGGGGTAATGAAAAACTGTTTTTT	CSALDRGNEKLFF
TRBV27	TRBJ2-7	TRBD1	NA	TGTGCCAGCAGTCTAGACGGGACAGGGTCAGCCTACGAGCAGTACTTC	CASSLDGTGSAYEQYF
TRBV28	TRBJ1-1	TRBD1	NA	TGTGCCAGCAGCTCGCCCGGGACAGGGACTTCTGAAGCTTTCTTT	CASSSPGTGTSEAFF
TRBV5-6	TRBJ2-3	NA	NA	TGTGCCAGCAGCTTGCTAGCCCCCACAGATACGCAGTATTTT	CASSLLAPTDTQYF
TRBV25-1	TRBJ2-4	TRBD1	NA	TGTGCCAGCAGTGAGCCGGGACAGGGGGCGGCCAAAAACATTCAGTACTTC	CASSEPGQGAAKNIQYF
TRBV13	TRBJ1-4	NA	once	TGTGCCAGCTCCCTCAGGAGGGGCAGTAATGAAAAACTGTTTTTT	CASSLRRGSNEKLFF
TRBV2	TRBJ2-7	NA	once	TGTGCCAGCATCACCAGGCCCAGTGCCTACGAGCAGTACTTC	CASITRPSAYEQYF
TRBV6-6	TRBJ1-3	TRBD1	NA	TGTGCCAGCAGTTTACAGGGGGCGCCAGAAGGAAACACCATATATTTT	CASSLQGAPEGNTIYF